Each of the 17 T cell receptor beta chains below was sequenced from the same sample in a study of OX40 agonist ivuxolimab in advanced cancers. Sequencing was performed with immunoSEQ multiplex PCR; in TCRdb, only in-frame clones are kept and a portion is missing. The sample holds about 73,000 clones, about 94% seen once. Sequenced material: CD4+ or CD8+ T cells sorted from blood, taken in a trial of the OX40 agonist ivuxolimab. The receptors were gathered from an adult with an advanced solid tumor such as melanoma, head and neck, liver or kidney cancer.

The chain has TRBV7-9 and TRBJ1-2; unclear D gene. Germline V gene lookup returns CDR1 SEHNR and CDR2 FQNEAQ (reference sequence). The CDR3 is 13 amino acids. The ends were cut back, 3 bases at V and 2 bases at J, with 7 bases in the middle. DNA of the CDR3: TGTGCCAGCAGCTTCGACCGAAACTATGGCTACACCTTC. It specifies CASSFDRNYGYTF. Full variable domain (outside the CDR3, taken from reference TRBV7-9 and TRBJ1-2): DTGVSQNPRHKITKRGQNVTFRCDPISEHNRLYWYRQTLGQGPEFLTYFQNEAQLEKSRLLSDRFSAERPKGSFSTLEIQRTEQGDSAMYLCASSFDRNYGYTFGSGTRLTVV.

The rearrangement links TRBV19 to TRBJ1-1; D perhaps matches TRBD1 (6 bases). V was shortened by 4 bases and J by 5 bases, with 20 bases between the two germline ends. The CDR3 contains 16 residues. CDR1 is LNHDA and CDR2 is SQIVND in the germline V gene (reference sequence). The CDR3 is CASSTFLQDQGTEAFF. The CDR3 nucleotides are TGTGCCAGTAGTACCTTTCTACAGGACCAGGGGACTGAAGCTTTCTTT.

The gene calls are TRBV7-9 and TRBJ2-2, with TRBD2 matching 7 bases. V shed 7 bases, J shed 4 bases, and the junction held 3 bases outside the gene matches. The CDR3 extends over 13 amino acids. The germline gives CDR1 SEHNR, CDR2 FQNEAQ (reference sequence). This CDR3 is CASKRDGTGELFF. The CDR3 DNA sequence: TGTGCCAGCAAGCGGGACGGCACCGGGGAGCTGTTTTTT. Full variable domain (outside the CDR3, taken from reference TRBV7-9 and TRBJ2-2): DTGVSQNPRHKITKRGQNVTFRCDPISEHNRLYWYRQTLGQGPEFLTYFQNEAQLEKSRLLSDRFSAERPKGSFSTLEIQRTEQGDSAMYLCASKRDGTGELFFGEGSRLTVL.

The chain has TRBV2 and TRBJ2-7, with D maybe TRBD2 (5 bases). The CDR3 has 12 amino acids. Trimming cost V 7 bases and J 6 bases, with 13 bases left between them. CDR1 and CDR2 from the germline V gene are SNHLY and FYNNEI. CDR3: CASMPDLGEQYF. The DNA of the CDR3 is TGTGCCAGCATGCCGGACTTGGGCGAGCAGTACTTC.

V usage is TRBV28 and J usage is TRBJ2-3; 7 bases match TRBD2. Germline V gene lookup returns CDR1 MDHEN and CDR2 SYDVKM. V shed 3 bases and J 3 bases; nucleotides not matched to a gene: 15. The CDR3 is made up of 18 amino acids. CDR3 bases: TGTGCCAGCAGTTTGATCCAACCGCTAGCGGACTTTACAGATACGCAGTATTTT. It codes for CASSLIQPLADFTDTQYF.

This chain uses TRBV6-5 with TRBJ2-7; possibly TRBD1 for D (6 bases). This CDR3 comprises 14 residues. V lost 6 bases to trimming and J lost 2 bases, with 14 bases between them. The germline gives CDR1 MNHEY, CDR2 SVGAGI. CDR3 amino acids: CASSMSRGTYEQYF. The CDR3 bases are TGTGCCAGCAGCATGTCCAGGGGAACCTACGAGCAGTACTTC.

V is TRBV5-1 and J is TRBJ2-7, with TRBD2 matching 9 bases. V lost 0 bases and J lost 0; bases outside the gene matches: 7. The CDR3 loop spans 17 amino acids. Germline CDR1 and CDR2: SGHRS and YFSETQ. CDR3 in amino acids: CASSLVSSGTPSYEQYF. The CDR3 coding sequence is TGCGCCAGCAGCTTGGTGTCTAGCGGGACCCCCTCCTACGAGCAGTACTTC.

As DNA, the CDR3 is TGTGCCAGCAGCCTAAAGTGGGCAGGGAACACTGAAGCTTTCTTT. Its translation: CASSLKWAGNTEAFF. The rearrangement uses TRBV5-8 and TRBJ1-1; D gene uncertain. CDR1 is SGHTS and CDR2 is YDEGEE in the germline V gene. Trimming pared 4 bases from V and 1 base from J, leaving 14 bases between. CDR3 length: 15 residues.

The chain links TRBV23-1 to TRBJ2-3; maybe TRBD2 (6 bases). TRBV23-1 is placed among ORFs of uncertain function. This CDR3 is 16 amino acids long. Trimming stripped 6 bases from V and 3 bases from J, with 19 bases between. This CDR3 reads CASSPSERVSTDTQYF. DNA of the CDR3: TGCGCCAGCAGCCCGAGTGAGCGGGTTAGTACAGATACGCAGTATTTT.

CDR3 amino acids: CASSEAGTAYYEQYF. The CDR3 DNA follows: TGTGCCAGCAGTGAAGCCGGGACAGCTTACTACGAGCAGTACTTC. The gene calls are TRBV2 and TRBJ2-5; TRBD1 matches at 7 bases. The J call may be in error: the DNA end matches TRBJ2-7 better. This CDR3 has 15 amino acids. Germline CDR1 reads SNHLY; CDR2 reads FYNNEI.

The rearrangement links TRBV30 to TRBJ1-5; D not resolved. V was shortened by 2 bases and J by 7 bases, with 12 bases between the two germline ends. Germline CDR1 is GTSNPN and CDR2 is SVGIG (reference sequence). The length of the CDR3 is 13 residues. The CDR3, as DNA: TGTGCCTGGAGTTCGAGGTGGGAGCAGCCCCAGCATTTT. This encodes CAWSSRWEQPQHF.

This clone was seen a single time. This chain joins TRBV25-1 and TRBJ1-5; possible D gene TRBD1, 6 bases. This CDR3 is 17 amino acids long. Trimming left V 6 bases short and J 5 bases short, with 23 bases between. CDR1 and CDR2 (germline): MGHDK, SYGVNS. DNA for the CDR3: TGTGCCAGCAGCGCCCTGGGGCCCAGGGGTCTTGATCAGCCCCAGCATTTT. It specifies CASSALGPRGLDQPQHF.

This rearrangement joins TRBV5-4 to TRBJ2-7, with 11 bases fitting TRBD2. This CDR3 has 15 residues. J lost 6 bases, V lost 3 bases, and 8 bases had no gene match. Germline CDR1 reads SGHNT; CDR2 reads YYREEE (reference sequence). CDR3 in amino acids: CASSSPGTSGREQYF. CDR3 DNA: TGTGCCAGCAGCTCCCCGGGGACTAGCGGCCGCGAGCAGTACTTC.

V and J are TRBV13 and TRBJ2-2, with D maybe TRBD1 (5 bases). The CDR3 runs to 15 residues. Germline CDR1 and CDR2: PRHDT and FYEKMQ (reference sequence). The V and J ends lost 11 bases and 4 bases respectively, with 20 bases between them. CDR3 nucleotide sequence: TGTGCCGCCCGTGAACCTGGGGCGAGCACCGGGGAGCTGTTTTTT. Translated: CAAREPGASTGELFF.

The gene calls are TRBV18 and TRBJ1-2, with a tentative D call TRBD1 (5 bases). The V end lost 3 bases, the J end lost 3 bases, and 14 bases lay between the germline ends. Germline CDR1 and CDR2: KGHSH and LQKENI. This CDR3 is built from 15 residues. The CDR3 spells CASSPRGTDYYGYTF. CDR3 nucleotide sequence: TGTGCCAGCTCACCTCGGGGGACTGATTACTATGGCTACACCTTC.

The chain recombines TRBV9 with TRBJ1-3; D call uncertain. This CDR3 contains 15 residues. Germline lookup yields CDR1 SGDLS and CDR2 YYNGEE. V lost 1 base to trimming and J lost 0 bases, with 8 bases between them. CDR3 residues: CASSVYGDSGNTIYF. In DNA, the CDR3 is TGTGCCAGCAGCGTATACGGTGACTCTGGAAACACCATATATTTT.

The chain combines TRBV11-2 with TRBJ1-3; 7 positions match TRBD1. Germline-derived CDR1 and CDR2 are SGHAT and FQNNGV. There are 16 residues in the CDR3. V trimming: 4 bases; J trimming: 3 bases; junction bases outside the gene matches: 9. The CDR3 coding sequence is TGTGCCAGCAGCTCTGCCGGGACAGACGTTGGAAACACCATATATTTT. Translated, it gives CASSSAGTDVGNTIYF.